The present T cell receptor (beta chain) was sequenced within a study of T cell responses to AZD1222 COVID-19 vaccine. This clone appeared a few times. Its antigen is as yet unknown. General observations from the study: Donors in the cohort were predominantly white British and more often female, and clonal diversity was possibly underestimated. Spike-specific TCR breadth rose after two AZD1222 doses, and depth rose as well. Regions left unmutated in variants are reportedly the target of nearly half of spike-specific TCRs.

Investigators merged groups given second doses at roughly 4 or roughly 12 weeks. Trimming shortened V by 5 bases and J by 1 base, and 12 bases separated the two germline ends. The CDR3 is made up of 14 amino acids. Germline V lookup: CDR1 SGHAT, CDR2 FQNNGV. Profiled with immunoSEQ multiplex PCR; TCRdb holds only in-frame clones, not every one. This sample has 180,000 or so clones; roughly 94% occur once, and the top ten carry 1% to 1.5%. The sequence came from an adult who received the AZD1222 COVID-19 vaccine. Sample: peripheral blood, taken 28 days after the second AZD1222 dose. V is TRBV11-2 and J is TRBJ2-7; weak D call: TRBD2 (5 bases). In DNA, the CDR3 is TGTGCCAGCAGCGTTTCCGGGATTTCCTACGAGCAGTACTTC. Protein sequence: CASSVSGISYEQYF.